This T cell receptor (beta chain) stems from a study of technical replicates of blood from a few donors. Germline CDR1 and CDR2: SGHDT and YYEEEE. The V end was cut by 7 bases, the J end by 7 bases, with 11 bases between. The CDR3 length is 12 residues. TCRdb keeps only in-frame clones here, not all; method: immunoSEQ multiplex PCR. The repertoire has approximately 100,000 clones, nearly 96% of them found once; the top ten carry around 0.2%. The rearrangement links TRBV5-6 to TRBJ2-2, with D possibly TRBD1 on 5 matching bases. The sequencing sample was made of T cells isolated from PBMCs. The origin of this receptor is a human donor in good health. The CDR3, as DNA: TGTGCCAGCTCCTCAGGGAACGGGGAGCTGTTTTTT. Amino acids: CASSSGNGELFF.